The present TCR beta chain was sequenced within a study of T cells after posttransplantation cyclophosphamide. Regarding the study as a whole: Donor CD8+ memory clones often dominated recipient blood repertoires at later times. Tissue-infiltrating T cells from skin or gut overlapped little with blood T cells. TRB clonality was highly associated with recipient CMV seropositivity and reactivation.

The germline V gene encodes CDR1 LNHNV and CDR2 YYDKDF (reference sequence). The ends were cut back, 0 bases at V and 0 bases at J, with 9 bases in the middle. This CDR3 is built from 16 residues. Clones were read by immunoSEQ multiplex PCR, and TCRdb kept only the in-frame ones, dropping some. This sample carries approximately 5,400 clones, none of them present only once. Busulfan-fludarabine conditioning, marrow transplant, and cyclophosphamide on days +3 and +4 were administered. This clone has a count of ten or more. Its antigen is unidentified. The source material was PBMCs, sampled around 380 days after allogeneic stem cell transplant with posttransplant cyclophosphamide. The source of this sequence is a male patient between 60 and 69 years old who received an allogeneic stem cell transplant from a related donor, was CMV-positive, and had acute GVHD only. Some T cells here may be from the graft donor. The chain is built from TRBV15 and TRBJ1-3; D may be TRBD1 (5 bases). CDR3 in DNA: TGTGCCACCAGCAGAGAAAAGGACATCTCTGGAAACACCATATATTTT. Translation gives CATSREKDISGNTIYF.